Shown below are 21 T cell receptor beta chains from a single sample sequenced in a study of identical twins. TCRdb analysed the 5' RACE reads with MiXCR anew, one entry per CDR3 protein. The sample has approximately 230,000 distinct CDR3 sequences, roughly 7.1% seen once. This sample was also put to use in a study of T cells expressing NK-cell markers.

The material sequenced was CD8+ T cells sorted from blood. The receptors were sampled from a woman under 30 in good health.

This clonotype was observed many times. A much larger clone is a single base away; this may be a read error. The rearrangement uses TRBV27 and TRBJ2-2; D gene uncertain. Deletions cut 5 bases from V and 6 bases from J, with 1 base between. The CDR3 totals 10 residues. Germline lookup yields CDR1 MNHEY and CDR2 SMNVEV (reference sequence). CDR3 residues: CASSPGELFF. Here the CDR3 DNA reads TGTGCCAGCAGTCCCGGGGAGCTGTTTTTT.

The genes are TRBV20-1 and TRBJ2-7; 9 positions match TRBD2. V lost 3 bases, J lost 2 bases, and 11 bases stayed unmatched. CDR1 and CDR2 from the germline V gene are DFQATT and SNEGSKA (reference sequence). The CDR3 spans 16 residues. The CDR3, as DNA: TGCAGTGCTAGCGCAGAAATGACTAGCGGAACCTACGAGCAGTACTTC. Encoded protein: CSASAEMTSGTYEQYF.

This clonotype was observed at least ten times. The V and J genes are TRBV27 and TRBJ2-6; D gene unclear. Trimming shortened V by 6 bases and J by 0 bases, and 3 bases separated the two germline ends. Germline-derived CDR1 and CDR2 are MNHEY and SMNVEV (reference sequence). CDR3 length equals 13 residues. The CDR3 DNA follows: TGTGCCAGCAGGGTCTCTGGGGCCAACGTCCTGACTTTC. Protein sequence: CASRVSGANVLTF.

The CDR3 sequence: CASRLSSTEAFF. CDR3 in DNA: TGTGCCAGCAGGCTCTCGAGCACTGAAGCTTTCTTT. V and J are TRBV6-2 or TRBV6-3 and TRBJ1-1; D uncertain. This CDR3 comprises 12 residues. The germline gives CDR1 MNHEY, CDR2 SVGEGT. Trimming stripped 6 bases from V and 4 bases from J, with 9 bases between.

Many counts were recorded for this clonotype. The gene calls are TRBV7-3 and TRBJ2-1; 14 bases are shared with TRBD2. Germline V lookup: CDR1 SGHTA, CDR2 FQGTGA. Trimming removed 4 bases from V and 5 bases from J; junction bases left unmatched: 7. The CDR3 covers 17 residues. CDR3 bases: TGTGCCAGCAGCTCTCGGACTAGCGGGGGGCCCCACAATGAGCAGTTCTTC. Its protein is CASSSRTSGGPHNEQFF. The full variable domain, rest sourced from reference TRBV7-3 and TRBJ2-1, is GAGVSQTPSNKVTEKGKYVELRCDPISGHTALYWYRQSLGQGPEFLIYFQGTGAADDSGLPNDRFFAVRPEGSVSTLKIQRTERGDSAVYLCASSSRTSGGPHNEQFFGPGTRLTVL.

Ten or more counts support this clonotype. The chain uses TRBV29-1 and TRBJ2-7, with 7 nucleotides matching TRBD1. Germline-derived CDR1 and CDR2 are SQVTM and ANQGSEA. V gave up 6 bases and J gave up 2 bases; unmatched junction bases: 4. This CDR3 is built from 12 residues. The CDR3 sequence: CSVETGTYEQYF. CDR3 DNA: TGCAGCGTCGAGACAGGGACCTACGAGCAGTACTTC.

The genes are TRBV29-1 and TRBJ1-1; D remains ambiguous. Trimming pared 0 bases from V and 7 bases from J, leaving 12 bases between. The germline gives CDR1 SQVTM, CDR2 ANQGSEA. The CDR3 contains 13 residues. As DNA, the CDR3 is TGCAGCGTTGAAGATCCCCGGACTGTTGAAGCTTTCTTT. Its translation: CSVEDPRTVEAFF.

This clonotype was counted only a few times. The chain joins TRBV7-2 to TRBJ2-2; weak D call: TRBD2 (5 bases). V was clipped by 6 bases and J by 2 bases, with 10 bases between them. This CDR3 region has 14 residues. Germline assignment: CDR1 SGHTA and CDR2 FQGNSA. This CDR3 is CASSRTPNTGELFF. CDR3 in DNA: TGTGCCAGCAGTCGGACTCCTAACACCGGGGAGCTGTTTTTT.

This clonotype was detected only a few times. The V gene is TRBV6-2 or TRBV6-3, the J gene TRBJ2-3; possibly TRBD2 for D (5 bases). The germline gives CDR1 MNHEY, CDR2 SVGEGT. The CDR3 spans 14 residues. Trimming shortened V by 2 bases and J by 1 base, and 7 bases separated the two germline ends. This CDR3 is CASSYLRGTDTQYF. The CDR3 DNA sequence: TGTGCCAGCAGTTACCTGAGGGGCACAGATACGCAGTATTTT.

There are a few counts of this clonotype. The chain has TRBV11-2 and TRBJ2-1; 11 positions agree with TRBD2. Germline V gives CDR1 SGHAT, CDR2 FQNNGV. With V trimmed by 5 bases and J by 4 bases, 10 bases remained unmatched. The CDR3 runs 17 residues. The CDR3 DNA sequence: TGTGCCAGCAGCCCTCGACTAGCGGGGAGCTTTTACAATGAGCAGTTCTTC. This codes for CASSPRLAGSFYNEQFF.

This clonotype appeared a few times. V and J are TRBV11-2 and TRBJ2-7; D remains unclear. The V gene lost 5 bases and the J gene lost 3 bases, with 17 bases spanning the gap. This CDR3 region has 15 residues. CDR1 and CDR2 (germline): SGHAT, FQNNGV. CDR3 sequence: CASSLGDHHVYEQYF. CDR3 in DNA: TGTGCCAGCAGCCTTGGAGATCACCATGTCTACGAGCAGTACTTC.

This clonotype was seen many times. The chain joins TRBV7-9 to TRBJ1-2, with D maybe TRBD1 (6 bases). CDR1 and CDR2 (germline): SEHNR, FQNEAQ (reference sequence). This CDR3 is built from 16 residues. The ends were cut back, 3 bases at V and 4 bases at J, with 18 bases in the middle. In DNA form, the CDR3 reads TGTGCCAGCAGCTTCAGCCCAGTTGAGGGGGGCTATGGCTACACCTTC. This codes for CASSFSPVEGGYGYTF.

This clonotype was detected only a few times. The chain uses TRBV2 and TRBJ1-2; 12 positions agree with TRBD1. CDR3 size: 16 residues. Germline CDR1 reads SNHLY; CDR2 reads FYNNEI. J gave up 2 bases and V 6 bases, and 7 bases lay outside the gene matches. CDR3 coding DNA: TGTGCCAGCAGGGGAACGGGACAGGGGGCGAACTATGGCTACACCTTC. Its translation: CASRGTGQGANYGYTF.

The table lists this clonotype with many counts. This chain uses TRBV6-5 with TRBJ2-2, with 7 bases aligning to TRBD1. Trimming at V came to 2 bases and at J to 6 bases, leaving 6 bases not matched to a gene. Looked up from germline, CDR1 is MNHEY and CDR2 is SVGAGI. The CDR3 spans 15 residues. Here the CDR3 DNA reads TGTGCCAGCAGTTACCGAGGGGGCGCCCCCGGGGAGCTGTTTTTT. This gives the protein CASSYRGGAPGELFF.

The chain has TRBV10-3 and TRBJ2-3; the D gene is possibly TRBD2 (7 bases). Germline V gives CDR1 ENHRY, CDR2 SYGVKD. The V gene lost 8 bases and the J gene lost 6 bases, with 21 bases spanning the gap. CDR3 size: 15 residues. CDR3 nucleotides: TGTGCCATCCGTCCGGGGAGGGGGGCAGAGGATACGCAGTATTTT. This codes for CAIRPGRGAEDTQYF.

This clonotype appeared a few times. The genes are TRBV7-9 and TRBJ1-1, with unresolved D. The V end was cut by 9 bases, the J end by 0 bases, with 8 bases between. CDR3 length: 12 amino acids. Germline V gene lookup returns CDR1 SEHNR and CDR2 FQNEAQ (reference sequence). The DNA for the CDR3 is TGTGCCAGTAAGAGGTTGAACACTGAAGCTTTCTTT. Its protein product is CASKRLNTEAFF.

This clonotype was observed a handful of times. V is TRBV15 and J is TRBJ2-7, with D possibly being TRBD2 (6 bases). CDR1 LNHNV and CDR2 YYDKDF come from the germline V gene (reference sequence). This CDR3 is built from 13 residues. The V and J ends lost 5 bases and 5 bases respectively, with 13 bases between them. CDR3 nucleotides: TGTGCCACCAGCCCAGGGTGGAGGGACGAGCAGTACTTC. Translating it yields CATSPGWRDEQYF.

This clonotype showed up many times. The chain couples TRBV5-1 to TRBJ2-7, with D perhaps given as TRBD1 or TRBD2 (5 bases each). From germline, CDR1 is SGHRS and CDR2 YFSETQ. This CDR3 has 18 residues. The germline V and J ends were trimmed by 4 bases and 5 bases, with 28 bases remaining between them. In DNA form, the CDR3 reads TGCGCCAGCAGCGCCTTAGCCTTTCCCTCCGGGGCGAAAAACGAGCAGTACTTC. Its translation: CASSALAFPSGAKNEQYF.

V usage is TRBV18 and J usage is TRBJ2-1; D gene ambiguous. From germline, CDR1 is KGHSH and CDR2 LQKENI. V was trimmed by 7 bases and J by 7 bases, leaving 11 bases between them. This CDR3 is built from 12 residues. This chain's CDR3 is CASWVFKNEQFF. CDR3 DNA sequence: TGTGCCAGCTGGGTTTTTAAGAATGAGCAGTTCTTC.

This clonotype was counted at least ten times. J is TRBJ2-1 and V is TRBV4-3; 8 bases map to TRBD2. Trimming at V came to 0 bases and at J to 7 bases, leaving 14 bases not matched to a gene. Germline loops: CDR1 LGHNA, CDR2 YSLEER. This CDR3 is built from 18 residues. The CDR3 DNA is TGCGCCAGCAGCCAAGAATTGCTTGGTACCAGCGGGGGTAATGAGCAGTTCTTC. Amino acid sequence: CASSQELLGTSGGNEQFF.

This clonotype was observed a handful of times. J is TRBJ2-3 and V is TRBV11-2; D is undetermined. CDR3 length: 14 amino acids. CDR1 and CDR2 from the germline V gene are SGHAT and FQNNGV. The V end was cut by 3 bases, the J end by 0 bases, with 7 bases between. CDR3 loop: CASSFYTSTDTQYF. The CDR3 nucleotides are TGTGCCAGCAGCTTTTACACGAGCACAGATACGCAGTATTTT.